The 2 T cell receptor beta chains below were found in one sample sequenced in a study of identical twins. TCRdb re-called the 5' RACE reads through MiXCR, storing one row per CDR3 protein. The table shows approximately 890,000 distinct CDR3 sequences, with more than 9% occurring only once. These same data were also listed under a study on yellow fever vaccine responses in identical twins.

Sequencing used PBMCs. These receptors all come from a woman under 30 in good health.

This clonotype was detected ten times or more. The chain couples TRBV29-1 to TRBJ1-4, with D perhaps matching TRBD1 (5 bases). The CDR3 spans 12 residues. Trimming took off 7 bases at V and 3 bases at J, with 9 bases between the two ends. Germline assignment: CDR1 SQVTM and CDR2 ANQGSEA. The CDR3 DNA follows: TGCAGCGCCAGGGAGGCTAATGAAAAACTGTTTTTT. Translated, it gives CSAREANEKLFF. The full variable domain, completed using reference TRBV29-1 and TRBJ1-4, is SAVISQKPSRDICQRGTSLTIQCQVDSQVTMMFWYRQQPGQSLTLIATANQGSEATYESGFVIDKFPISRPNLTFSTLTVSNMSPEDSSIYLCSAREANEKLFFGSGTQLSVL.

The gene calls are TRBV11-2 and TRBJ2-7; no reliable D call. Deletions cut 5 bases from V and 3 bases from J, with 17 bases between. Germline-derived CDR1 and CDR2 are SGHAT and FQNNGV. The CDR3 extends over 15 amino acids. The CDR3 spells CASSENSLPHYEQYF. Written as DNA, the CDR3 is TGTGCCAGCAGCGAAAACTCCCTACCCCACTACGAGCAGTACTTC.